This T cell receptor (beta chain) was captured in a study of blood T cell repertoires in COVID-19. The table lists this clone with a few counts. Participant ages covered roughly 18 to 89 years across 24 US areas. This CDR3 region has 15 residues. The ends lost 2 bases at V and 5 bases at J; junction bases unmatched: 5. Germline lookup yields CDR1 SGHNT and CDR2 YYREEE (reference sequence). Assay: immunoSEQ multiplex PCR; the TCRdb copy retains only in-frame clones and omits some. The sample holds under 200,000 clones; roughly 85% are singletons and the top ten take around 19%. J is TRBJ2-5 and V is TRBV5-4, with TRBD2 matching 11 bases. The source material was PBMCs or T cells enriched from blood (not recorded which). The origin of this receptor is a woman aged 70-85 years in a cohort exposed to, infected with or recovered from COVID-19 (not recorded which). The CDR3 DNA reads TGTGCCAGCAGCTTCCTAGCGGGAGGCGGGGAGACCCAGTACTTC. Protein product: CASSFLAGGGETQYF.